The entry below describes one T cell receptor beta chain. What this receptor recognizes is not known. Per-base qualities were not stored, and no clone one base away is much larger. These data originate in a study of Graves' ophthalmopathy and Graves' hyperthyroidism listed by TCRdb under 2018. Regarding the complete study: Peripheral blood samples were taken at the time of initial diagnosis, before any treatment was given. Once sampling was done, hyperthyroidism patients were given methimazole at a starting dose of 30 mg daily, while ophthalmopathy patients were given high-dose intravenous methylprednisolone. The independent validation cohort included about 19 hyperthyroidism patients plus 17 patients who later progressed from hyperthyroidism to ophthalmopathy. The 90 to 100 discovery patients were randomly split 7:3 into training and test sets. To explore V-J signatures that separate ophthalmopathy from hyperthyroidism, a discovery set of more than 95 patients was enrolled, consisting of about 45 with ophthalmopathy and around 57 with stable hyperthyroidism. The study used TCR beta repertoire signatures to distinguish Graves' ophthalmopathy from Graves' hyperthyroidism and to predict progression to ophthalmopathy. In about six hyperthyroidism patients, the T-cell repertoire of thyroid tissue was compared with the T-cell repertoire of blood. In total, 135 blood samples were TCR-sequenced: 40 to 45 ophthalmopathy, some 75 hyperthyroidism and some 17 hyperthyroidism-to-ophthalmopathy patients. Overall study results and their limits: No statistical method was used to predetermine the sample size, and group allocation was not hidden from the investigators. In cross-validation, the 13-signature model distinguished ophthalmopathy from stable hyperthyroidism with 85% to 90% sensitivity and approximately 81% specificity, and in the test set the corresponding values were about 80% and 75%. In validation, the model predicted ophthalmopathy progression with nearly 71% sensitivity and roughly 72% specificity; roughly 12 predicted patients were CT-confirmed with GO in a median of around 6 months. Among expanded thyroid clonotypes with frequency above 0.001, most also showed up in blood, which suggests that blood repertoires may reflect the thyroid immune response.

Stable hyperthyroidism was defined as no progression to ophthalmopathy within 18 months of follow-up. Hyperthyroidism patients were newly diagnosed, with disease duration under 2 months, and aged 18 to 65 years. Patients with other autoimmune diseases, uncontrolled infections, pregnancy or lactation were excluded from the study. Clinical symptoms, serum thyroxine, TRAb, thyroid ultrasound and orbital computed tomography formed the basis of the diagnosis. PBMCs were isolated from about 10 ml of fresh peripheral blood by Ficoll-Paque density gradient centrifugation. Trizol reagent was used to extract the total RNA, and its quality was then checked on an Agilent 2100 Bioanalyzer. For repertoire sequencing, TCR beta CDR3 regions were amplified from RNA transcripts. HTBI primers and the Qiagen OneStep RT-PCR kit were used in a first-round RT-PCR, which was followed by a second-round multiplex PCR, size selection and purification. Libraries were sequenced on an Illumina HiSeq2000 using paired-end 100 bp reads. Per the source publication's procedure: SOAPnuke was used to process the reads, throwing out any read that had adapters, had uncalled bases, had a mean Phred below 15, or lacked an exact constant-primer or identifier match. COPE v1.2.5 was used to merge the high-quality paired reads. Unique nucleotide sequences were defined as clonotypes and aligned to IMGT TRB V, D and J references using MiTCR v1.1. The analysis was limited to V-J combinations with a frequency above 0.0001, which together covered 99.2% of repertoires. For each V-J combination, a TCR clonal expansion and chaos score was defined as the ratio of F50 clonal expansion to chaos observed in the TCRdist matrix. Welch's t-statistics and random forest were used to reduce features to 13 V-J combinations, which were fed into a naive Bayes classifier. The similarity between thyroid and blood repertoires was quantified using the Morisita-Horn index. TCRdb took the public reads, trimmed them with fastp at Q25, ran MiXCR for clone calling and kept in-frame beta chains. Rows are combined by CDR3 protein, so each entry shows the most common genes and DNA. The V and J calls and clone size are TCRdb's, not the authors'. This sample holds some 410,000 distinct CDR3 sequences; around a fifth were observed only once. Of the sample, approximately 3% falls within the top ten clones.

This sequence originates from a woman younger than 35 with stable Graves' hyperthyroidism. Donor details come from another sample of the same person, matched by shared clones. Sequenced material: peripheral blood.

The DNA sequence is given as TGTGCCAGCAGTCCTTTGAGGAGGGTCACTGAAGCTTTCTTT. It specifies CASSPLRRVTEAFF. The chain is assembled from TRBV12-3 or TRBV12-4 and TRBJ1-1, with the D gene uncertain. Trimming removed 5 bases from V and 4 bases from J, leaving 14 bases between the germline ends. From the cysteine up to the phenylalanine, the CDR3 has a length of 14 residues. Here the CDR3 DNA is all that survives: 42 bases in frame from base 1.